Given below is one TCR beta chain in context. The table came from immunoSEQ multiplex PCR; TCRdb's copy has only in-frame clones and leaves some out. This table holds just over 300,000 clones, around 89% found once. Trimming stripped 3 bases from V and 6 bases from J, with 15 bases between. Germline V gene sequence: CDR1 LGHDT, CDR2 YNNKEL (reference sequence). The length of the CDR3 is 15 residues. The data are from a study of blood T cell repertoires in COVID-19. Study-wide context: T cells, B-cell-depleted T cells, or PBMCs provided the cDNA or gDNA that served as material.

The study counted Cohort 3 donors as recovered given two negative PCRs, clearance, or symptom resolution. This chain connects TRBV3-1 (or the pseudogene TRBV3-2) to TRBJ1-5; TRBD1 might be the D (6 bases). Material for sequencing was PBMCs or T cells enriched from blood (not recorded which). The source is a middle-aged woman who had recovered from COVID-19. CDR3 protein: CASSHPGQGVQPQHF. CDR3 nucleotides: TGTGCCAGCAGCCACCCGGGACAAGGGGTTCAGCCCCAGCATTTT.